The 27 T cell receptor beta chains presented below share a single source sample, sequenced in a study of cytotoxic CD8 clonotypes in ibrutinib-treated CLL. Sequenced by immunoSEQ multiplex PCR; TCRdb stores in-frame clones only, minus some. The sample has 80,000 to 95,000 clones, around 79% seen once; the top ten hold roughly 5%. The material was PBMCs, obtained after 12 months of ibrutinib treatment. Receptors were obtained from a human donor with chronic lymphocytic leukemia.

This chain links TRBV2 with TRBJ2-5, with D possibly being TRBD2 (6 bases). There are 13 residues in the CDR3. Trimming removed 3 bases at V and 3 bases at J, with 8 bases between. CDR1 and CDR2 (germline): SNHLY, FYNNEI. The chain's CDR3 is CASSEWREETQYF. In DNA, the CDR3 is TGTGCCAGCAGTGAGTGGAGGGAAGAGACCCAGTACTTC.

The chain joins TRBV7-2 to TRBJ2-7, with D hard to call. With 1 base removed from V and 6 bases from J, the gap between germline ends came to 10 bases. CDR1 is SGHTA, CDR2 FQGNSA, per germline. The length of the CDR3 is 13 residues. CDR3: CASSLGAQREQYF. The CDR3 coding sequence is TGTGCCAGCAGCTTAGGGGCCCAGCGCGAGCAGTACTTC.

This clone has more than one count but fewer than ten. DNA of the CDR3: TGTGCCAGCAGTCCCGGACAGGCCTCAGATGGCTACACCTTC. Translation: CASSPGQASDGYTF. The chain uses TRBV28 and TRBJ1-2; 7 nucleotides line up with TRBD1. The V segment lost 5 bases and the J segment 6 bases; nucleotides outside the gene matches: 9. The length of the CDR3 is 14 residues. Germline lookup yields CDR1 MDHEN and CDR2 SYDVKM.

The rearrangement links TRBV2 to TRBJ1-5; TRBD1 might be the D (6 bases). The CDR3 has 15 residues. With 4 bases removed from V and 4 bases from J, the gap between germline ends came to 14 bases. Germline CDR1 reads SNHLY; CDR2 reads FYNNEI. The CDR3 reads CASSGTGTQNQPQHF. DNA for the CDR3: TGTGCCAGCAGTGGAACCGGGACACAGAATCAGCCCCAGCATTTT.

V usage is TRBV28 and J usage is TRBJ2-3; D gene uncertain. V gave up 2 bases and J gave up 11 bases, with 14 bases separating them. CDR3 length: 13 residues. Germline values: CDR1 MDHEN, CDR2 SYDVKM. CDR3 sequence reads: CASSLRAPPGQYF. CDR3 in DNA: TGTGCCAGCAGTTTACGGGCCCCCCCGGGGCAGTATTTT.

The chain couples TRBV28 to TRBJ2-5; a possible D gene is TRBD2 (5 bases). The germline V gene has CDR1 MDHEN and CDR2 SYDVKM. V was shortened by 6 bases and J by 4 bases, with 15 bases between the two germline ends. The CDR3 has 14 amino acids. The CDR3 DNA follows: TGTGCCAGCAGCCCCCCAGGCGCGGGAGAGACCCAGTACTTC. It encodes CASSPPGAGETQYF.

The V and J genes are TRBV6-6 and TRBJ2-5; D is possibly TRBD1 (5 bases). With 7 bases removed from V and 5 bases from J, the gap between germline ends came to 11 bases. Germline CDR1 is MNHNY and CDR2 is SVGAGI (reference sequence). This CDR3 contains 12 residues. CDR3 in amino acids: CASKGPVETQYF. The CDR3 region has the DNA TGTGCCAGCAAGGGGCCAGTGGAGACCCAGTACTTC.

This chain uses TRBV7-9 with TRBJ2-7, with TRBD1 matching over 9 bases. Looked up from germline, CDR1 is SEHNR and CDR2 is FQNEAQ (reference sequence). V lost 5 bases and J lost 6; bases outside the gene matches: 11. The CDR3 is made up of 15 amino acids. CDR3 residues: CASSPRQGGSGEQYF. As DNA, the CDR3 is TGTGCCAGCAGCCCCAGACAGGGGGGCTCTGGCGAGCAGTACTTC.

The rearrangement links TRBV7-3 to TRBJ2-1; D is possibly TRBD2 (6 bases). V lost 3 bases and J 3 bases, leaving 12 bases between the germline ends. CDR1 is SGHTA and CDR2 is FQGTGA in the germline V gene. The length of the CDR3 is 15 residues. In DNA form, the CDR3 reads TGTGCCAGCAGCTTGGGGGAGGTGGACTACAATGAGCAGTTCTTC. Translating gives CASSLGEVDYNEQFF. Supplemented by reference TRBV7-3 and TRBJ2-1, the full variable domain reads GAGVSQTPSNKVTEKGKYVELRCDPISGHTALYWYRQSLGQGPEFLIYFQGTGAADDSGLPNDRFFAVRPEGSVSTLKIQRTERGDSAVYLCASSLGEVDYNEQFFGPGTRLTVL.

This clone was seen more than once but under ten times. The gene calls are TRBV28 and TRBJ2-7; 8 bases agree with TRBD2. V lost 7 bases to trimming and J lost 6 bases; unmatched junction nucleotides: 17. Per germline, CDR1 MDHEN and CDR2 SYDVKM. This CDR3 is 16 amino acids long. DNA of the CDR3: TGTGCCAGCACCTGGTTTGGTGGGCGGGAGGTGGGCGAGCAGTACTTC. The encoded protein is CASTWFGGREVGEQYF.

The chain links TRBV5-1 to TRBJ2-7; D unclear. V was pared by 1 base and J by 1 base, with 12 bases between. The CDR3 is 15 amino acids. The germline CDR1 and CDR2 sequences are SGHRS and YFSETQ. The chain's CDR3 is CASSLSQDGSYEQYF. CDR3 coding DNA: TGCGCCAGCAGCTTGTCCCAGGATGGTTCCTACGAGCAGTACTTC.

This clone has a handful of counts. The V gene is TRBV7-3, the J gene TRBJ2-2, with D unresolved. CDR1 and CDR2 (germline): SGHTA, FQGTGA. V lost 2 bases and J 1 base, leaving 8 bases between the germline ends. This CDR3 spans 15 amino acids. In nucleotides, the CDR3 is TGTGCCAGCAGCTTATTCCCAGGGAACACCGGGGAGCTGTTTTTT. Translated: CASSLFPGNTGELFF.

Details on this clone: Other nucleotide sequences in the sample specify the same CDR3. The chain links TRBV5-6 to TRBJ2-7, with D possibly called TRBD1 or TRBD2 (6 bases each). Germline V lookup: CDR1 SGHDT, CDR2 YYEEEE. The CDR3 is 14 amino acids. Between the trimmed V and J ends, which lost 0 bases and 7 bases, there was a span of 14 bases. The DNA of the CDR3 is TGTGCCAGCAGCTTGGGTCTGGGGGCGGGGGAGCAGTACTTC. Its protein is CASSLGLGAGEQYF.

The V call is TRBV12-5, the J call TRBJ1-2; 8 nucleotides line up with TRBD1. The V gene end was trimmed by 1 base and the J gene end by 1 base; junction bases not matched to a gene: 5. Germline CDR1 and CDR2: LGHNT and FRNRAP. CDR3 size: 16 residues. The DNA of the CDR3 is TGTGCTAGTGGTTTGGGCGGGACAGGACATAACTATGGCTACACCTTC. The encoded protein is CASGLGGTGHNYGYTF. Full variable domain (missing parts from reference TRBV12-5 and TRBJ1-2): DARVTQTPRHKVTEMGQEVTMRCQPILGHNTVFWYRQTMMQGLELLAYFRNRAPLDDSGMPKDRFSAEMPDATLATLKIQPSEPRDSAVYFCASGLGGTGHNYGYTFGSGTRLTVV.

The chain couples TRBV10-3 to TRBJ1-4, with TRBD1 identical over 7 bases. J gave up 7 bases and V 3 bases, and 5 bases lay outside the gene matches. Germline CDR1 and CDR2: ENHRY and SYGVKD. The CDR3 runs 14 residues. The CDR3 DNA follows: TGTGCCATCAGTGACGGCAGGGGGGGTGAAAAACTGTTTTTT. Translated, it gives CAISDGRGGEKLFF.

The sample holds one count of this clone. The J gene is TRBJ2-1, the V gene TRBV4-2; 9 bases align to TRBD2. The CDR3 has 15 amino acids. J gave up 8 bases and V 4 bases, and 9 bases lay outside the gene matches. Germline CDR1 LGHNA, CDR2 YNFKEQ. The CDR3 region has the DNA TGTGCCAGCAGCCCCCGGACTAGCGTGAGCCATGAGCAGTTCTTC. Translation: CASSPRTSVSHEQFF.

This clone came up a few times. The chain uses TRBV28 and TRBJ2-2; D tentatively fits TRBD1 or TRBD2 (5 bases each). In germline, CDR1 is MDHEN, CDR2 SYDVKM. V shed 3 bases and J shed 7 bases, with 15 bases lying between them. The CDR3 spans 15 residues. CDR3 in amino acids: CASSFRPGPHGELFF. DNA for the CDR3: TGTGCCAGCAGTTTTAGGCCGGGACCGCACGGGGAGCTGTTTTTT.

This chain uses TRBV19 with TRBJ2-5; D may be TRBD1 or TRBD2 (6 bases each). V dropped 5 bases and J dropped 9 bases, with 16 bases sitting between them. The germline V gene encodes CDR1 LNHDA and CDR2 SQIVND (reference sequence). The CDR3 consists of 13 residues. The CDR3 region is CASSGGRDGAQYF. For the CDR3, the DNA is TGTGCCAGTAGTGGGGGGCGGGATGGGGCCCAGTACTTC.

The chain employs TRBV29-1 and TRBJ2-1, with D possibly matching TRBD2 (6 bases). Germline V gene lookup returns CDR1 SQVTM and CDR2 ANQGSEA. Trimming stripped 3 bases from V and 3 bases from J, with 15 bases between. This CDR3 is 15 amino acids long. The CDR3 DNA is TGCAGCGTTGATGGGACTCCTGACGTCTACAATGAGCAGTTCTTC. Translated, it gives CSVDGTPDVYNEQFF.

V and J are TRBV19 and TRBJ2-7; the match to TRBD2 covers 9 bases. Per germline, CDR1 LNHDA and CDR2 SQIVND (reference sequence). The CDR3 covers 15 residues. The trim removed 10 bases at V and 4 bases at J, leaving 14 bases unmatched. CDR3 nucleotide sequence: TGTGCCACAAGGCCCCCCGGGACTAGCTTTTACGAGCAGTACTTC. Amino acid sequence: CATRPPGTSFYEQYF.

J is TRBJ2-1 and V is TRBV7-2; TRBD1 might be the D (5 bases). The ends were cut back, 1 base at V and 0 bases at J, with 7 bases in the middle. CDR1 SGHTA and CDR2 FQGNSA come from the germline V gene. CDR3 length equals 15 residues. For the CDR3, the DNA is TGTGCCAGCAGCTTAGGGACACCCTCCTACAATGAGCAGTTCTTC. It encodes CASSLGTPSYNEQFF.

Ten or more counts support this clone. The gene calls are TRBV5-5 and TRBJ2-1; 8 nucleotides align to TRBD1. CDR3 size: 15 residues. J was trimmed by 1 base and V by 4 bases; bases with no gene match: 4. Germline loops: CDR1 SGHKS, CDR2 YYEKEE (reference sequence). This chain's CDR3 is CASSTDRGSYNEQFF. CDR3 bases: TGTGCCAGCAGCACCGACAGGGGTTCCTACAATGAGCAGTTCTTC.

This clone was detected once. This chain joins TRBV15 and TRBJ1-2, with D possibly TRBD1 on 5 matching bases. Germline V gene data show CDR1 as LNHNV and CDR2 as YYDKDF (reference sequence). V lost 3 bases and J 5 bases, leaving 22 bases between the germline ends. This CDR3 spans 17 amino acids. The CDR3 reads CATSSRGPTGGGYGYTF. In DNA form, the CDR3 reads TGTGCCACCAGCAGTCGAGGCCCGACGGGGGGAGGATATGGCTACACCTTC. Filled out from reference TRBV15 and TRBJ1-2, the complete variable domain reads DAMVIQNPRYQVTQFGKPVTLSCSQTLNHNVMYWYQQKSSQAPKLLFHYYDKDFNNEADTPDNFQSRRPNTSFCFLDIRSPGLGDTAMYLCATSSRGPTGGGYGYTFGSGTRLTVV.

In DNA, the CDR3 is TGTGCCAGCAGCTTGGGGGCCGGGGGCACCGGGGAGCTGTTTTTT. Translating it yields CASSLGAGGTGELFF. The genes are TRBV7-2 and TRBJ2-2; perhaps D is TRBD1 or TRBD2 (6 bases each). The CDR3 totals 15 residues. Germline CDR1 is SGHTA and CDR2 is FQGNSA. V was trimmed by 3 bases and J by 4 bases, leaving 12 bases between them.

The rearrangement uses TRBV19 and TRBJ2-7; D possibly uses TRBD1 or TRBD2 (6 bases each). V lost 5 bases and J 2 bases, leaving 16 bases between the germline ends. Per germline, CDR1 LNHDA and CDR2 SQIVND (reference sequence). This CDR3 has 15 amino acids. CDR3 loop: CASSWPGATTYEQYF. CDR3 nucleotides: TGTGCCAGTAGTTGGCCGGGGGCCACCACCTACGAGCAGTACTTC.

The chain uses TRBV18 and TRBJ1-4, with no clear D. Germline CDR1 is KGHSH and CDR2 is LQKENI. The length of the CDR3 is 14 residues. The V and J ends lost 5 bases and 2 bases respectively, with 9 bases between them. The CDR3 sequence is CASSSLGTNEKLFF. The CDR3 DNA is TGTGCCAGCTCAAGTCTAGGGACTAATGAAAAACTGTTTTTT.

The chain recombines TRBV2 with TRBJ2-6, with D maybe TRBD1 (6 bases). Germline V lookup: CDR1 SNHLY, CDR2 FYNNEI. Between the trimmed V and J ends, which lost 8 bases and 0 bases, there was a span of 14 bases. This CDR3 has 16 residues. CDR3 bases: TGTGCCAGCCCGACAGGCGCACTCTCTGGGGCCAACGTCCTGACTTTC. Residues: CASPTGALSGANVLTF.